This T cell receptor (beta chain) was obtained from a study of T cells in Graves' hyperthyroidism and ophthalmopathy. Overall study results and limits: Expanded thyroid clonotypes (above 0.001) were mostly also found in blood.

The germline gives CDR1 SGHRS, CDR2 YFSETQ. Trimming shortened V by 1 base and J by 0 bases, and 8 bases separated the two germline ends. This CDR3 has 15 residues. This clonotype showed up many times. Its antigen is not known. Amplification of TCR beta CDR3 regions used RNA as the template. An initial round of RT-PCR targeting the TCR CDR3 relied on the HTBI primer set. TCRdb itself ran the multiplex PCR reads through MiXCR, one entry per CDR3 protein. Found here are a few hundred thousand distinct CDR3 sequences, approximately 14% of them singletons; the top ten hold 6.5% to 8%. Graves' hyperthyroidism was deemed stable absent ophthalmopathy progression within 18 months. Uncontrolled infection, other autoimmune disease, pregnancy or lactation led to exclusion.

The rearrangement joins TRBV5-1 to TRBJ1-5; D may be TRBD1 (6 bases). Sequenced material: blood. The TCR originated in a young woman with Graves' hyperthyroidism. The CDR3 coding sequence is TGCGCCAGCAGCTTGACAGGGCATAGCAATCAGCCCCAGCATTTT. This translates into CASSLTGHSNQPQHF.